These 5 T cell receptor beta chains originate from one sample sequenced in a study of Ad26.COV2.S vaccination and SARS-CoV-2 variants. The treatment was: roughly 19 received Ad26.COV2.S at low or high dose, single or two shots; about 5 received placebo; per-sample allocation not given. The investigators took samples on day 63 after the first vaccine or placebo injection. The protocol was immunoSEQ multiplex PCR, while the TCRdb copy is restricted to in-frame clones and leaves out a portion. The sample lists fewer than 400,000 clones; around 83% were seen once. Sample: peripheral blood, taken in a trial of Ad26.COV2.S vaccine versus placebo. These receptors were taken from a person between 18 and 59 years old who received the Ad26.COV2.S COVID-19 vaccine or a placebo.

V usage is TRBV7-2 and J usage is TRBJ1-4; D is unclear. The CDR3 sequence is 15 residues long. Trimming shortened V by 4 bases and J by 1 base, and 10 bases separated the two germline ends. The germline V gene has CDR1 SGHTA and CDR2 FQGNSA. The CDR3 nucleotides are TGTGCCAGCAGCTCGATGACGGAAACTAATGAAAAACTGTTTTTT. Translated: CASSSMTETNEKLFF.

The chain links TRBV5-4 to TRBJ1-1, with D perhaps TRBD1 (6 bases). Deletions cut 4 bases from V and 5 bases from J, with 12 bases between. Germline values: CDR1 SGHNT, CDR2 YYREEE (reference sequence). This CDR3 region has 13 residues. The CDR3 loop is CASSQQGDTEAFF. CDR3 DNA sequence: TGTGCCAGCAGCCAACAGGGCGATACTGAAGCTTTCTTT.

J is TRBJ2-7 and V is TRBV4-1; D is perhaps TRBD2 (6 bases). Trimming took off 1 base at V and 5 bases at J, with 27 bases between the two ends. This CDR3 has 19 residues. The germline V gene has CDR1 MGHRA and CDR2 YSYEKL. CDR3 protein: CASSQGPVPLTRKSHEQYF. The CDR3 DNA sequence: TGCGCCAGCAGCCAAGGTCCTGTGCCTCTGACTAGAAAGTCGCACGAGCAGTACTTC.

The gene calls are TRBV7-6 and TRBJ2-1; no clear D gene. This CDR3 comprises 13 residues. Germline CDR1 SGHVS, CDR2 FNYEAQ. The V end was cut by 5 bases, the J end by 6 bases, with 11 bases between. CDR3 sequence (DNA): TGTGCCAGCAGCCCCAGACGGAGCAATGAGCAGTTCTTC. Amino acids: CASSPRRSNEQFF. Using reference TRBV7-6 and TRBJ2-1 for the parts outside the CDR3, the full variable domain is GAGVSQSPRYKVTKRGQDVALRCDPISGHVSLYWYRQALGQGPEFLTYFNYEAQQDKSGLPNDRFSAERPEGSISTLTIQRTEQRDSAMYRCASSPRRSNEQFFGPGTRLTVL.

CDR3 nucleotide sequence: TGTGCCAGCACCGCGACAGGGTCATATAGCAATCAGCCCCAGCATTTT. Its translation is CASTATGSYSNQPQHF. The chain carries TRBV2 and TRBJ1-5, with TRBD1 identical over 7 bases. Trimming at V came to 7 bases and at J to 0 bases, leaving 9 bases not matched to a gene. The length of the CDR3 is 16 residues. Germline CDR1 reads SNHLY; CDR2 reads FYNNEI.